A selection of T cell receptor beta chains follows, all from one sample in a study of CD8 T cells in Susac syndrome. MiXCR, applied by TCRdb to the immunoSEQ multiplex PCR reads, yields one record per CDR3 protein. This table holds approximately 180,000 distinct CDR3 sequences, approximately 96% found once. Sequencing was performed on CD4+ T cells from PBMCs. All receptors come from a human donor with multiple sclerosis. Both conserved end residues are part of each CDR3. The order of the fields is D gene, V gene, J gene, clone size, CDR3 DNA, CDR3 protein. D genes are given only for firm matches. Not all rows give a size; the values are once, few, many and, for expanded clones, a class.

TRBD1,TRBV28,TRBJ1-6,-,TGTGCCAGCAGGCCGGCCGGGACAGGGTTCACAAATTCACCCCTCCACTTT,CASRPAGTGFTNSPLHF
TRBD1,TRBV27,TRBJ1-1,-,TGTGCCAGCAGTAGACCGGGACAGGGGCGTACTGAAGCTTTCTTT,CASSRPGQGRTEAFF
TRBD1,TRBV11-2,TRBJ1-2,once,TGTGCCAGCAGCCCGAGCGTCTGGGACAGGGAGGGTGGCTACACCTTC,CASSPSVWDREGGYTF
-,TRBV28,TRBJ2-5,-,TGTGCCAGCAGTCTTGGTGTGTTGACATTGGAGACCCAGTACTTC,CASSLGVLTLETQYF
-,TRBV7-2,TRBJ1-1,once,TGTGCCAGCAGCTTTACAGCGGACACTGAAGCTTTCTTT,CASSFTADTEAFF
TRBD1,TRBV12-3/TRBV12-4,TRBJ2-1,-,TGTGCCAGCAGTTTAGTCGGGACAGGGGGTAATGAGCAGTTCTTC,CASSLVGTGGNEQFF
-,TRBV15,TRBJ2-5,once,TGTGCCACCAGCAGCAGACCGGGAGAGTACCAAGAGACCCAGTACTTC,CATSSRPGEYQETQYF
TRBD1,TRBV12-3/TRBV12-4,TRBJ1-2,-,TGTGCCAGCAGTCGCGACAGGGGAGCGTGGAGCTATGGCTACACCTTC,CASSRDRGAWSYGYTF
TRBD2,TRBV12-3/TRBV12-4,TRBJ2-5,-,TGTGCCAGCAGTTCCGGGACTAGACTCGGGGAGGAGACCCAGTACTTC,CASSSGTRLGEETQYF
TRBD1,TRBV7-9,TRBJ1-6,-,TGTGCCAGCAGCTTCCGGACAGGGGGCGAAAATTCACCCCTCCACTTT,CASSFRTGGENSPLHF
-,TRBV6-2/TRBV6-3,TRBJ2-1,once,TGTGCCAGCAGTTACTCAGGGCCACACAATGAGCAGTTCTTC,CASSYSGPHNEQFF
-,TRBV29-1,TRBJ2-7,-,TGCAGCGTGCGGACAGTCTCCTACGAGCAGTACTTC,CSVRTVSYEQYF
TRBD2,TRBV5-4,TRBJ2-5,-,TGTGCCAGCAGCTTGGTGGGACTAGCGGGGGAAGAGACCCAGTACTTC,CASSLVGLAGEETQYF
TRBD1,TRBV29-1,TRBJ2-3,-,TGCAGCGGGGACAGGTTTACTAGCACAGATACGCAGTATTTT,CSGDRFTSTDTQYF